A selection of T cell receptor beta chains follows, all from one sample in a study of neurological immune-mediated disorders. TCRdb re-called the 5' RACE reads with MiXCR, one entry per CDR3 protein. This repertoire shows 78,000 or so distinct CDR3 sequences, 5% to 6% found once; its top ten account for around 2.3%. Sequencing was done on a sample of PBMCs. Receptors originate from a woman younger than 45 with multiple sclerosis. The CDR3 runs from the conserved cysteine through the conserved F or W. The D gene is left open where the match is weak.

TRBV12-5	TRBJ2-5	NA	CASVYTGYQETQYF
TRBV5-1	TRBJ2-3	NA	CASSLKVGSTDTQYF
TRBV6-5	TRBJ2-5	NA	CASASSYQETQYF
TRBV7-9	TRBJ2-3	NA	CANSLSTDTQYF
TRBV5-1	TRBJ2-3	NA	CASSLEQPGTDTQYF
TRBV14	TRBJ2-5	NA	CASSRIQETQYF
TRBV12-3/TRBV12-4	TRBJ1-5	NA	CASSLTERQPQHF
TRBV2	TRBJ1-1	NA	CASGGTPSTEAFF
TRBV20-1	TRBJ1-2	NA	CSANDGTGNYGYTF
TRBV7-7	TRBJ2-1	TRBD2	CASSLGPLAGLANEQFF
TRBV12-3/TRBV12-4	TRBJ2-1	TRBD2	CASSLTSSGAGEQFF
TRBV7-6	TRBJ1-1	NA	CASSQGTEAFF
TRBV27	TRBJ1-1	NA	CASSLQGNTEAFF
TRBV5-1	TRBJ1-5	TRBD1	CASRLEPRQGINQPQHF
TRBV28	TRBJ2-3	TRBD2	CASSLSGSSGPKTDTQYF
TRBV24-1	TRBJ2-3	NA	CATSESEPRTDTQYF
TRBV5-5	TRBJ1-5	NA	CASSSLRGGPQHF
TRBV5-1	TRBJ1-1	TRBD1	CASSLGTGGVNTEAFF
TRBV5-1	TRBJ1-1	TRBD1	CASSHGQGGANTEAFF
TRBV7-8	TRBJ1-4	TRBD1	CASKDRGATNEKLFF
TRBV7-2	TRBJ2-2	NA	CASSLILVPGELFF
TRBV12-3/TRBV12-4	TRBJ2-5	NA	CASSLLGPEETQYF
TRBV5-8	TRBJ1-5	TRBD1	CASSPPTGGFWGQPQHF
TRBV7-9	TRBJ2-7	NA	CASSLAGSSWKQYF
TRBV2	TRBJ1-1	NA	CASKTSLPMNTEAFF
TRBV2	TRBJ2-1	NA	CASTKQGPYNEQFF
TRBV2	TRBJ2-1	TRBD2	CASSRVQRGEQFF
TRBV9	TRBJ2-7	TRBD2	CASSVGTSANYEQYF